This T cell receptor beta chain was sequenced in a study of blood T cell repertoires in COVID-19. Produced via immunoSEQ multiplex PCR; TCRdb's table is partial and in-frame only. The sample has over 95,000 clones, just under 90% seen once. Germline V CDR1 and CDR2: SGDLS, YYNGEE. The CDR3 covers 16 residues. J gave up 7 bases and V 0 bases, and 10 bases lay outside the gene matches. The sequence was obtained from a woman in her 50s with acute or convalescent COVID-19. Sequenced material: peripheral blood. The genes are TRBV9 and TRBJ2-7, with 10 bases aligning to TRBD1. The CDR3 is CASSVASWTGGREQYF. CDR3 coding DNA: TGTGCCAGCAGCGTAGCTTCGTGGACAGGGGGACGGGAGCAGTACTTC. Full variable domain (outside the CDR3, taken from reference TRBV9 and TRBJ2-7): DSGVTQTPKHLITATGQRVTLRCSPRSGDLSVYWYQQSLDQGLQFLIQYYNGEERAKGNILERFSAQQFPDLHSELNLSSLELGDSALYFCASSVASWTGGREQYFGPGTRLTVT.